Shown below are 30 T cell receptor beta chains from a single sample sequenced in a study of identical twins (dated by TCRdb to about 2016). To prepare the library, 5' RACE was applied. Instrument on record: Illumina HiSeq 2000. The raw public data were reprocessed by TCRdb itself: fastp quality trimming at Q25, MiXCR clonotype calling, in-frame beta chains only. Under each unique CDR3 protein, matching rows form one entry showing the most common genes and DNA. In all, the sample holds about 900,000 distinct CDR3 sequences, and roughly an eighth of those were seen once. Of the sample, around 1.6% is held by the ten largest clones. The same sample was also used in a study of yellow fever vaccine responses in identical twins.

The sample consisted of PBMCs. The receptors stem from a young woman in good health.

This clonotype was recorded at least ten times. The rearrangement uses TRBV28 and TRBJ2-3; no firm D call. Trimming cost V 7 bases and J 2 bases, with 13 bases left between them. Per germline, CDR1 MDHEN and CDR2 SYDVKM. The CDR3 is 14 amino acids. CDR3: CASKTPGVTDTQYF. The CDR3 nucleotides read TGTGCCAGCAAAACCCCAGGAGTCACAGATACGCAGTATTTT.

This clonotype was counted a few times. The chain links TRBV7-9 to TRBJ2-1; unclear D gene. The V end lost 0 bases, the J end lost 4 bases, and 7 bases lay between the germline ends. The CDR3 contains 14 residues. Per the germline V gene, CDR1 is SEHNR and CDR2 is FQNEAQ (reference sequence). The CDR3 reads CASSLAFQYNEQFF. The CDR3 DNA reads TGTGCCAGCAGCTTAGCTTTCCAATACAATGAGCAGTTCTTC.

The CDR3 region has the DNA TGTGCCAGCAGCTTACCCCAGGGTCGATTTACCAATGAGCAGTTCTTC. Residues: CASSLPQGRFTNEQFF. The V and J genes are TRBV7-9 and TRBJ2-1; the D gene is possibly TRBD1 (5 bases). The CDR3 is made up of 16 amino acids. The germline V gene encodes CDR1 SEHNR and CDR2 FQNEAQ (reference sequence). Between the trimmed V and J ends, which lost 2 bases and 6 bases, there was a span of 17 bases.

The sample holds a few counts of this clonotype. This rearrangement joins TRBV20-1 to TRBJ2-1, with D perhaps matching TRBD2 (6 bases). Germline values: CDR1 DFQATT, CDR2 SNEGSKA (reference sequence). CDR3 size: 13 residues. V lost 6 bases and J lost 0, with 9 bases in between. The CDR3 region is CSAGGVSYNEQFF. In nucleotides, the CDR3 is TGCAGTGCGGGAGGCGTCTCCTACAATGAGCAGTTCTTC.

The genes are TRBV4-1 and TRBJ2-3; 9 bases fit TRBD2. CDR1 is MGHRA, CDR2 YSYEKL, per germline. CDR3 length: 18 residues. The J segment lost 4 bases and the V segment lost 2 bases, leaving 13 bases of the junction unmatched. The CDR3 reads CASSQHTYSGSMADTQYF. The DNA of the CDR3 is TGCGCCAGCAGCCAACATACGTATAGCGGGAGCATGGCAGATACGCAGTATTTT.

This clonotype was observed a few times. DNA of the CDR3: TGTGCCAGCAGCTTACTCTCGGGGGTCGACAATGAGCAGTTCTTC. Residues: CASSLLSGVDNEQFF. The V and J genes are TRBV7-9 and TRBJ2-1, with a possible D match to TRBD2 (6 bases). Trimming took 2 bases from V and 5 from J, leaving 13 bases between them. Germline lookup yields CDR1 SEHNR and CDR2 FQNEAQ (reference sequence). There are 15 residues in the CDR3.

The chain carries TRBV15 and TRBJ2-3, with a tentative D call TRBD2 (7 bases). CDR1 and CDR2 (germline): LNHNV, YYDKDF (reference sequence). The CDR3 is made up of 17 amino acids. V lost 5 bases, J lost 1 base, and 19 bases lay in between. The CDR3 protein is CATSSSYGGRGTDTQYF. DNA for the CDR3: TGTGCCACCAGCTCCTCGTACGGGGGGCGTGGCACAGATACGCAGTATTTT.

This clonotype was observed at least ten times. The chain joins TRBV4-1 to TRBJ1-4; TRBD1 is a possible D gene (5 bases). V lost 3 bases and J 2 bases, leaving 10 bases between the germline ends. The germline gives CDR1 MGHRA, CDR2 YSYEKL. This CDR3 has 15 residues. Here the CDR3 reads CASSQEGLTNEKLFF. CDR3 coding DNA: TGCGCCAGCAGCCAGGAGGGGCTCACTAATGAAAAACTGTTTTTT.

This chain links TRBV21-1 with TRBJ2-7; the table's TRBD1 call for D was not verified on the DNA. TRBV21-1 is marked as a pseudogene. CDR3 length: 12 amino acids. The chain's CDR3 is CASSGRHYEQYV. CDR3 nucleotides: TGTGCCAGCAGCGGGCGTCACTACGAGCAGTACGTC.

This clonotype was seen only a few times. The chain carries TRBV12-3 or TRBV12-4 and TRBJ2-1; D unclear. V gave up 4 bases and J gave up 4 bases, with 8 bases separating them. This CDR3 is built from 13 residues. CDR3 DNA sequence: TGTGCCAGCAGTTCTGTGGGGTACAATGAGCAGTTCTTC. It is translated as CASSSVGYNEQFF.

The J gene is TRBJ2-2, the V gene TRBV7-6, with 7 bases that match TRBD1. Germline CDR1 SGHVS, CDR2 FNYEAQ. CDR3 length: 16 amino acids. With 5 bases clipped from V and 4 bases from J, the junction kept 10 bases outside the gene matches. The CDR3: CASSTERQGSTGELFF. DNA of the CDR3: TGTGCCAGCAGCACCGAACGACAGGGTTCCACCGGGGAGCTGTTTTTT.

V gene TRBV5-1 combines with J gene TRBJ1-1; the match to TRBD1 covers 7 bases. V shed 4 bases, J shed 0 bases, and the junction held 15 bases outside the gene matches. Germline values: CDR1 SGHRS, CDR2 YFSETQ. The CDR3 consists of 18 residues. As DNA, the CDR3 is TGCGCCAGCAGCACCGGACAGGTGGGGGGAGCTATGAACACTGAAGCTTTCTTT. This encodes CASSTGQVGGAMNTEAFF.

Only a few counts were recorded for this clonotype. The CDR3 coding sequence is TGCAGTGCCATCGATGCAACTAATGAAAAACTGTTTTTT. Translation: CSAIDATNEKLFF. The chain combines TRBV20-1 with TRBJ1-4; D is undetermined. V lost 6 bases, J lost 0 bases, and 8 bases lay in between. This CDR3 comprises 13 residues. In germline, CDR1 is DFQATT, CDR2 SNEGSKA (reference sequence).

Only a few counts were recorded for this clonotype. V is TRBV12-5 and J is TRBJ2-1; 7 bases are shared with TRBD2. V was clipped by 2 bases and J by 12 bases; unmatched bases: 16. The CDR3 runs 16 residues. Germline CDR1 reads LGHNT; CDR2 reads FRNRAP. The CDR3 nucleotides read TGTGCTAGTGGTTTGCCACGGGGGGACTCGTTTACGGGGCAGTTCTTC. Protein sequence: CASGLPRGDSFTGQFF.

This chain connects TRBV25-1 to TRBJ2-2, with 8 bases lining up with TRBD1. After removal of 6 bases from V and 7 bases from J, the junction contained 13 bases not matched to a gene. The CDR3 length is 16 residues. CDR1 MGHDK and CDR2 SYGVNS come from the germline V gene. CDR3: CASRPGGFFFHGELFF. Here the CDR3 DNA reads TGTGCCAGCAGACCAGGGGGCTTTTTTTTTCACGGGGAGCTGTTTTTT.

The sample holds one count of this clonotype. J is TRBJ1-1 and V is TRBV7-9; TRBD1 might be the D (5 bases). CDR1 and CDR2 (germline): SEHNR, FQNEAQ (reference sequence). V lost 4 bases and J 7 bases, leaving 10 bases between the germline ends. The CDR3 covers 12 residues. CDR3 bases: TGTGCCAGCAGCTCAAGACAGAATGAAGCTTTCTTT. This encodes CASSSRQNEAFF. Combining the CDR3 with reference TRBV7-9 and TRBJ1-1 gives the whole variable domain DTGVSQNPRHKITKRGQNVTFRCDPISEHNRLYWYRQTLGQGPEFLTYFQNEAQLEKSRLLSDRFSAERPKGSFSTLEIQRTEQGDSAMYLCASSSRQNEAFFGQGTRLTVV.

This clonotype was seen repeatedly, ten times or more. The chain couples TRBV5-4 to TRBJ2-3, with no clear D. CDR1 is SGHNT and CDR2 is YYREEE in the germline V gene (reference sequence). CDR3 length equals 15 residues. The V end lost 4 bases, the J end lost 2 bases, and 14 bases lay between the germline ends. CDR3 amino acids: CASSTDLSLTDTQYF. The CDR3 DNA is TGTGCCAGCAGCACAGACTTGTCCCTCACAGATACGCAGTATTTT. The variable domain in full, completed from reference TRBV5-4 and TRBJ2-3, reads ETGVTQSPTHLIKTRGQQVTLRCSSQSGHNTVSWYQQALGQGPQFIFQYYREEENGRGNFPPRFSGLQFPNYSSELNVNALELDDSALYLCASSTDLSLTDTQYFGPGTRLTVL.

This clonotype was counted between two and nine times. This chain links TRBV12-3 or TRBV12-4 with TRBJ2-3, with TRBD2 matching 12 bases. V lost 4 bases and J lost 2; bases outside the gene matches: 10. This CDR3 region has 18 residues. The CDR3 DNA reads as TGTGCCAGCAGTTCTCCCGGCGGACTAGCGGGACTCACAGATACGCAGTATTTT. Amino acids: CASSSPGGLAGLTDTQYF.

The chain combines TRBV28 with TRBJ2-6; D tentatively fits TRBD1 or TRBD2 (5 bases each). CDR1 is MDHEN and CDR2 is SYDVKM in the germline V gene. This CDR3 contains 15 residues. The V and J ends lost 3 bases and 2 bases respectively, with 8 bases between them. The CDR3 DNA sequence: TGTGCCAGCAGTTTTCGAGGGGCTGGGGCCAACGTCCTGACTTTC. Protein sequence: CASSFRGAGANVLTF.

This clonotype was detected many times. The genes are TRBV5-1 and TRBJ1-1; perhaps TRBD1 as D (5 bases). Germline CDR1 SGHRS, CDR2 YFSETQ. With 0 bases removed from V and 6 bases from J, the gap between germline ends came to 15 bases. The CDR3 is made up of 15 amino acids. CDR3 DNA: TGCGCCAGCAGCTTGGTCCCAGGGTCAACCCCTGAAGCTTTCTTT. Residues: CASSLVPGSTPEAFF.

This clonotype was detected a few times. The genes are TRBV5-1 and TRBJ2-2, with D possibly TRBD1 on 6 matching bases. V shed 4 bases and J shed 3 bases, with 13 bases lying between them. Germline loops: CDR1 SGHRS, CDR2 YFSETQ. The CDR3 is 15 residues long. The CDR3 bases are TGCGCCAGCAGCACCCGACAGGTCGACACCGGGGAGCTGTTTTTT. Translating it yields CASSTRQVDTGELFF.

Of note for this clonotype: The junction departs from germline at one end; a sequencing error may be responsible. The chain recombines TRBV28 with TRBJ2-7, with 9 nucleotides matching TRBD2. CDR1 and CDR2 from the germline V gene are MDHEN and SYDVKM. This CDR3 region has 15 residues. DNA for the CDR3: TGTGCCAGCGGTTTATCAGGGACTAGCTTCCACGAGCAGTACTTC. It encodes CASGLSGTSFHEQYF.

The chain carries TRBV21-1 and TRBJ2-7; TRBD2 is taken as the D call from the table, unchecked against the DNA. TRBV21-1 is reported as a pseudogene. There are 17 residues in the CDR3. This CDR3 is CASSKSFRAGLSYEQYF. The CDR3 region has the DNA TGTGCCAGCAGCAAATCATTCAGGGCGGGACTCTCCTACGAGCAGTACTTC.

This clonotype has a count of ten or more. The V and J genes are TRBV15 and TRBJ2-3; D remains unclear. The CDR3 is 16 amino acids. The germline CDR1 and CDR2 sequences are LNHNV and YYDKDF (reference sequence). Trimming removed 0 bases from V and 2 bases from J, with 12 bases in between. CDR3 residues: CATSREYGGLTDTQYF. CDR3 DNA: TGTGCCACCAGCAGAGAATACGGCGGCCTCACAGATACGCAGTATTTT.

This clonotype was seen many times. The rearrangement links TRBV5-1 to TRBJ2-5, with D tentatively TRBD1 (5 bases). Trimming pared 5 bases from V and 5 bases from J, leaving 22 bases between. Germline V gives CDR1 SGHRS, CDR2 YFSETQ. The CDR3 extends over 16 amino acids. The CDR3 sequence: CASRAPLDISQETQYF. The DNA of the CDR3 is TGCGCCAGCAGAGCACCCCTGGACATCTCTCAGGAGACCCAGTACTTC.

There are many counts of this clonotype. V gene TRBV4-2 combines with J gene TRBJ2-2, with D possibly TRBD1 on 5 matching bases. Trimming left V 7 bases short and J 1 base short, with 13 bases between. Germline CDR1 is LGHNA and CDR2 is YNFKEQ. The CDR3 extends over 15 amino acids. CDR3 amino acids: CASTLTDMNTGELFF. The CDR3 DNA follows: TGTGCCAGCACCCTGACAGATATGAACACCGGGGAGCTGTTTTTT.

The chain's CDR3 is CSAKGSLESQETQYF. The CDR3 bases are TGCAGTGCCAAGGGCAGCCTCGAATCACAAGAGACCCAGTACTTC. V and J are TRBV20-1 and TRBJ2-5; D is undetermined. The V end lost 6 bases, the J end lost 2 bases, and 19 bases lay between the germline ends. The CDR3 has 15 amino acids. The V gene's germline CDR1 is DFQATT and CDR2 SNEGSKA (reference sequence).

The chain combines TRBV7-6 with TRBJ2-1; TRBD2 matches 8 bases. The junction had 10 bases not matched to a gene; V was cut back by 2 bases and J by 7 bases. Germline V gene data show CDR1 as SGHVS and CDR2 as FNYEAQ. The CDR3 runs 16 residues. The CDR3 is CASSLSTGLDHNEQFF. CDR3 coding DNA: TGTGCCAGCAGCTTAAGCACGGGACTAGATCATAATGAGCAGTTCTTC.

This clonotype came up many times. The chain employs TRBV28 and TRBJ2-3, with no clear D. The CDR3 covers 12 residues. V was trimmed by 1 base and J by 9 bases, leaving 8 bases between them. Per the germline V gene, CDR1 is MDHEN and CDR2 is SYDVKM. The CDR3 sequence: CASSLFGRTQYF. The CDR3 DNA is TGTGCCAGCAGTTTATTTGGTAGAACGCAGTATTTT.

The rearrangement joins TRBV7-8 to TRBJ2-5, with D possibly being TRBD2 (5 bases). The germline V gene has CDR1 SGHVS and CDR2 FQNEAQ. V was cut by 2 bases and J by 2 bases, with 18 bases left in between. The CDR3 runs 17 residues. The CDR3 bases are TGTGCCAGCAGCTTAAGTCGGCCTAGCATCAAACAAGAGACCCAGTACTTC. This translates into CASSLSRPSIKQETQYF.